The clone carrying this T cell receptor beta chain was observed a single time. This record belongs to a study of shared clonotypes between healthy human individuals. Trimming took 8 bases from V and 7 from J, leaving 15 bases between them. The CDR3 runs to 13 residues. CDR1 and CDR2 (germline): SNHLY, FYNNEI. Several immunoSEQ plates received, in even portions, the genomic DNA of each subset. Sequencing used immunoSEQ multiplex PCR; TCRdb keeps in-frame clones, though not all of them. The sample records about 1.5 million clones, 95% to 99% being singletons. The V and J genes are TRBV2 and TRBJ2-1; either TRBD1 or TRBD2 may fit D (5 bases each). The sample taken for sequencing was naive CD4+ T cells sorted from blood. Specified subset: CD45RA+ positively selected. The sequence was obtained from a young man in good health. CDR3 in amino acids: CASAGTRGNEQFF. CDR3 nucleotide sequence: TGTGCCAGCGCCGGGACCCGAGGAAATGAGCAGTTCTTC.